This record covers a single TCR beta chain. V gave up 5 bases and J gave up 4 bases; unmatched junction bases: 5. The CDR3 has 14 residues. Germline CDR1 SGHVS, CDR2 FNYEAQ. In the authors' workflow: Reference gene primers were amplified, and this amplification served to estimate nucleated cell counts. The repertoire was sequenced with immunoSEQ multiplex PCR; TCRdb's copy has only in-frame clones and lacks some. The D gene and trimming were derived from the DNA, and the V and J assignments and clone size from that table. The sample lists about 160,000 clones; roughly 81% were seen once. This sample was taken from a study of blood T cell repertoires in COVID-19. Study-wide context: Spain, Italy and the United States supplied samples that represented acute and convalescent COVID-19.

Sequencing input: peripheral blood. The clonotype originates from a man aged 40-55 years with acute or convalescent COVID-19. This chain joins TRBV7-6 and TRBJ2-5, with 9 bases lining up with TRBD2. In DNA, the CDR3 is TGTGCCAGCAGCCAGAGCGGGGGGATAGAGACCCAGTACTTC. Translation: CASSQSGGIETQYF.